These T cell receptor beta chains were read from a single sample in a study of blood T cell repertoires in COVID-19. Profiled with immunoSEQ multiplex PCR; TCRdb holds only in-frame clones, not every one. The repertoire consists of under 250,000 clones, with around 90% occurring once and the leading ten covering about 2.5%. Sequences were obtained from peripheral blood. The receptors were sampled from a man younger than 45 with COVID-19, enrolled during active disease. CDR3s include the opening cysteine and the closing phenylalanine or tryptophan. D genes are given only for firm matches. Rows may omit the clone size; those that give it use once, few, many or a size class.

TRBJ2-3 | TRBD2 | NA | TRBV7-8 | 17 | TGTGCCAGCAGCTACCTCGGGATAGCGGGGGGGAAAGATACGCAGTATTTT | CASSYLGIAGGKDTQYF
TRBJ2-7 | TRBD1 | NA | TRBV6-5 | 15 | TGTGCCAGCAGTTCCCCCGGGACAGGGTCCTACGAGCAGTACTTC | CASSSPGTGSYEQYF
TRBJ2-2 | NA | NA | TRBV3-1/TRBV3-2 | 15 | TGTGCCAGCAGCCTTTGGACAACGAACACCGGGGAGCTGTTTTTT | CASSLWTTNTGELFF
TRBJ2-5 | TRBD1 | NA | TRBV11-3 | 17 | TGTGCCAGCAGCTTAGCAGCTGCCGGGACAGGGGAAGAGACCCAGTACTTC | CASSLAAAGTGEETQYF
TRBJ1-2 | NA | NA | TRBV9 | 15 | TGTGCCAGCAGCCCCGAAGGGAGCACTAACTATGGCTACACCTTC | CASSPEGSTNYGYTF
TRBJ1-2 | NA | NA | TRBV5-6 | 11 | TGTGCCAGCAGCCAGACATGGGGCTACACCTTC | CASSQTWGYTF
TRBJ1-4 | TRBD1 | NA | TRBV4-2 | 16 | TGTGCCAGCAGCCAAGTACAGGGACAGGGGTATGAAAAACTGTTTTTT | CASSQVQGQGYEKLFF
TRBJ1-2 | NA | NA | TRBV10-3 | 14 | TGTGCCATCAGTGAGCCTGACAGGTCCTATGGCTACACCTTC | CAISEPDRSYGYTF
TRBJ2-5 | TRBD1 | NA | TRBV18 | 15 | TGTGCCAGCTCAGCCGGGACAGGGGTCCAAGAGACCCAGTACTTC | CASSAGTGVQETQYF
TRBJ2-1 | TRBD2 | once | TRBV7-6 | 14 | TGTGCCAGCAGCTTGTCGGGGGGGTACAATGAGCAGTTCTTC | CASSLSGGYNEQFF
TRBJ2-7 | NA | NA | TRBV6-5 | 13 | TGTGCCAGCAGTTATACATACTCCTACGAGCAGTACTTC | CASSYTYSYEQYF
TRBJ2-1 | TRBD1 | NA | TRBV5-1 | 15 | TGCGCCAGCAGCACAGGGGGTCCCCTGAGGAATGAGCAGTTCTTC | CASSTGGPLRNEQFF
TRBJ2-2 | TRBD1 | once | TRBV3-1/TRBV3-2 | 15 | TGTGCCAGCAGCCCTCGGACAGGGGGGGGCGGGGAGCTGTTTTTT | CASSPRTGGGGELFF
TRBJ1-2 | TRBD1 | NA | TRBV27 | 15 | TGTGCCAGCAGTTTATCCCTGACAGGGGGGTATGGCTACACCTTC | CASSLSLTGGYGYTF
TRBJ2-2 | NA | NA | TRBV6-5 | 14 | TGTGCCAGCAGTCCACTAGCGCAGGGGGGGGAGCTGTTTTTT | CASSPLAQGGELFF
TRBJ1-1 | NA | once | TRBV5-8 | 19 | TGTGCCAGCAGCCTGTTATTATCGGCTCGGGTGGCGATGAACACTGAAGCTTTCTTT | CASSLLLSARVAMNTEAFF
TRBJ1-2 | NA | NA | TRBV12-1 | 16 | TGTGCCAGCAGCTTAGGGCCCCCGGGGGGTGGGTATGGCTACACCTTC | CASSLGPPGGGYGYTF
TRBJ1-4 | TRBD1 | NA | TRBV5-1 | 17 | TGCGCCAGCAGCTTTTCCGGGACAGGCTCAACTAATGAAAAACTGTTTTTT | CASSFSGTGSTNEKLFF
TRBJ1-3 | NA | NA | TRBV3-1/TRBV3-2 | 12 | TGTGCCAGCAGCCCAGGGGGAAACACCATATATTTT | CASSPGGNTIYF
TRBJ2-1 | TRBD1 | NA | TRBV15 | 16 | TGTGCCACCAGCAGAGGAATGGGACAGGGATTAGATGAGCAGTTCTTC | CATSRGMGQGLDEQFF
TRBJ1-2 | TRBD1 | NA | TRBV6-5 | 15 | TGTGCCAGCAGTACCCCAGACAGGGTGGTACTTGGCTACACCTTC | CASSTPDRVVLGYTF
TRBJ1-1 | NA | NA | TRBV19 | 13 | TGTGCCAGTAGGGGAGGCTTAAACACTGAAGCTTTCTTT | CASRGGLNTEAFF
TRBJ1-5 | NA | NA | TRBV2 | 12 | TGTGCCAGCCGGGACACCAATCAGCCCCAGCATTTT | CASRDTNQPQHF
TRBJ2-7 | NA | NA | TRBV18 | 14 | TGTGCCAGCTCACCAACTCATTCCTCCTACGAGCAGTACTTC | CASSPTHSSYEQYF
TRBJ1-1 | NA | NA | TRBV11-2 | 13 | TGTGCCAGCAGCTTAGCGGGGTACACTGAAGCTTTCTTT | CASSLAGYTEAFF
TRBJ2-7 | TRBD2 | NA | TRBV28 | 15 | TGTGCCAGCAGTTTAAGGACTAGCGGGAGCGACGAGCAGTACTTC | CASSLRTSGSDEQYF
TRBJ2-1 | TRBD2 | NA | TRBV27 | 15 | TGTGCCACCATTCGGAACGGGAGGTCCGTCAATGAGCAGTTCTTC | CATIRNGRSVNEQFF
TRBJ1-5 | TRBD1 | NA | TRBV27 | 14 | TGTGCCAGCGCTCCGGGACAGAGCAATCAGCCCCAGCATTTT | CASAPGQSNQPQHF
TRBJ2-7 | NA | NA | TRBV5-1 | 15 | TGCGCCAGCAGCTTCACAGGGTCCCCAAACTACGAGCAGTACTTC | CASSFTGSPNYEQYF
TRBJ2-1 | TRBD2 | NA | TRBV9 | 13 | TGTGCCAGCAGCTCTAGACTAGCCGGTGAGCAGTTCTTC | CASSSRLAGEQFF
TRBJ1-5 | NA | NA | TRBV5-6 | 14 | TGTGCCAGCAGCTTGAGGAGCGGCAATCAGCCCCAGCATTTT | CASSLRSGNQPQHF
TRBJ1-6 | NA | few | TRBV27 | 17 | TGTGCCAGCAGTTTATCAGGAGGATCAACAATGAATTCACCCCTCCACTTT | CASSLSGGSTMNSPLHF
TRBJ1-5 | NA | NA | TRBV2 | 14 | TGTGCCAGCAGTGGAAACGGACTTGGAGAGCCCCAGCATTTT | CASSGNGLGEPQHF
TRBJ1-5 | NA | few | TRBV5-1 | 14 | TGCGCCAGCAGCTGGGGAGGGGATAATCAGCCCCAGCATTTT | CASSWGGDNQPQHF
TRBJ2-2 | TRBD1 | few | TRBV6-5 | 15 | TGTGCCAGCAGGACCGGGACAGGGGACTCCGGGGAGCTGTTTTTT | CASRTGTGDSGELFF
TRBJ1-2 | NA | NA | TRBV18 | 16 | TGTGCCAGCTCACCAGCGGGGACGCCCAGAAACTATGGCTACACCTTC | CASSPAGTPRNYGYTF
TRBJ2-2 | TRBD1 | NA | TRBV5-6 | 15 | TGTGCCAGCAGCCCCCAGGGGGCTGCCACCGGGGAGCTGTTTTTT | CASSPQGAATGELFF
TRBJ2-1 | TRBD2 | NA | TRBV5-5 | 15 | TGTGCCAGCAGCCGGGTGGCTAGCGGATACAATGAGCAGTTCTTC | CASSRVASGYNEQFF
TRBJ1-2 | NA | NA | TRBV19 | 13 | TGTGCCAGTAGTATCGGTAGTTACTATGGCTACACCTTC | CASSIGSYYGYTF
TRBJ1-1 | NA | NA | TRBV5-4 | 15 | TGTGCCAGCAGTCTCCCGGGTGAACGGGGCACTGAAGCTTTCTTT | CASSLPGERGTEAFF
TRBJ2-2 | NA | NA | TRBV5-6 | 15 | TGTGCCAGCAGCAGCACTCGGGCGAACACCGGGGAGCTGTTTTTT | CASSSTRANTGELFF
TRBJ1-2 | NA | few | TRBV3-1/TRBV3-2 | 16 | TGTGCCAGCAGCCCAGACCCGGGGGGAATTAACTATGGCTACACCTTC | CASSPDPGGINYGYTF
TRBJ2-2 | NA | NA | TRBV4-2 | 18 | TGTGCCAGCAGCCAAGAAGGTAGCCCTCGCGACTTGTATGAGGAGCTGTTTTTT | CASSQEGSPRDLYEELFF
TRBJ2-7 | TRBD2 | NA | TRBV24-1 | 12 | TGTGCCACCAGTGGGGGGAGGGGCGAGCAGTACTTC | CATSGGRGEQYF
TRBJ1-2 | NA | once | TRBV27 | 13 | TGTGCCAGCAGTTTATACAGGGAAAGTGGCTACACCTTC | CASSLYRESGYTF